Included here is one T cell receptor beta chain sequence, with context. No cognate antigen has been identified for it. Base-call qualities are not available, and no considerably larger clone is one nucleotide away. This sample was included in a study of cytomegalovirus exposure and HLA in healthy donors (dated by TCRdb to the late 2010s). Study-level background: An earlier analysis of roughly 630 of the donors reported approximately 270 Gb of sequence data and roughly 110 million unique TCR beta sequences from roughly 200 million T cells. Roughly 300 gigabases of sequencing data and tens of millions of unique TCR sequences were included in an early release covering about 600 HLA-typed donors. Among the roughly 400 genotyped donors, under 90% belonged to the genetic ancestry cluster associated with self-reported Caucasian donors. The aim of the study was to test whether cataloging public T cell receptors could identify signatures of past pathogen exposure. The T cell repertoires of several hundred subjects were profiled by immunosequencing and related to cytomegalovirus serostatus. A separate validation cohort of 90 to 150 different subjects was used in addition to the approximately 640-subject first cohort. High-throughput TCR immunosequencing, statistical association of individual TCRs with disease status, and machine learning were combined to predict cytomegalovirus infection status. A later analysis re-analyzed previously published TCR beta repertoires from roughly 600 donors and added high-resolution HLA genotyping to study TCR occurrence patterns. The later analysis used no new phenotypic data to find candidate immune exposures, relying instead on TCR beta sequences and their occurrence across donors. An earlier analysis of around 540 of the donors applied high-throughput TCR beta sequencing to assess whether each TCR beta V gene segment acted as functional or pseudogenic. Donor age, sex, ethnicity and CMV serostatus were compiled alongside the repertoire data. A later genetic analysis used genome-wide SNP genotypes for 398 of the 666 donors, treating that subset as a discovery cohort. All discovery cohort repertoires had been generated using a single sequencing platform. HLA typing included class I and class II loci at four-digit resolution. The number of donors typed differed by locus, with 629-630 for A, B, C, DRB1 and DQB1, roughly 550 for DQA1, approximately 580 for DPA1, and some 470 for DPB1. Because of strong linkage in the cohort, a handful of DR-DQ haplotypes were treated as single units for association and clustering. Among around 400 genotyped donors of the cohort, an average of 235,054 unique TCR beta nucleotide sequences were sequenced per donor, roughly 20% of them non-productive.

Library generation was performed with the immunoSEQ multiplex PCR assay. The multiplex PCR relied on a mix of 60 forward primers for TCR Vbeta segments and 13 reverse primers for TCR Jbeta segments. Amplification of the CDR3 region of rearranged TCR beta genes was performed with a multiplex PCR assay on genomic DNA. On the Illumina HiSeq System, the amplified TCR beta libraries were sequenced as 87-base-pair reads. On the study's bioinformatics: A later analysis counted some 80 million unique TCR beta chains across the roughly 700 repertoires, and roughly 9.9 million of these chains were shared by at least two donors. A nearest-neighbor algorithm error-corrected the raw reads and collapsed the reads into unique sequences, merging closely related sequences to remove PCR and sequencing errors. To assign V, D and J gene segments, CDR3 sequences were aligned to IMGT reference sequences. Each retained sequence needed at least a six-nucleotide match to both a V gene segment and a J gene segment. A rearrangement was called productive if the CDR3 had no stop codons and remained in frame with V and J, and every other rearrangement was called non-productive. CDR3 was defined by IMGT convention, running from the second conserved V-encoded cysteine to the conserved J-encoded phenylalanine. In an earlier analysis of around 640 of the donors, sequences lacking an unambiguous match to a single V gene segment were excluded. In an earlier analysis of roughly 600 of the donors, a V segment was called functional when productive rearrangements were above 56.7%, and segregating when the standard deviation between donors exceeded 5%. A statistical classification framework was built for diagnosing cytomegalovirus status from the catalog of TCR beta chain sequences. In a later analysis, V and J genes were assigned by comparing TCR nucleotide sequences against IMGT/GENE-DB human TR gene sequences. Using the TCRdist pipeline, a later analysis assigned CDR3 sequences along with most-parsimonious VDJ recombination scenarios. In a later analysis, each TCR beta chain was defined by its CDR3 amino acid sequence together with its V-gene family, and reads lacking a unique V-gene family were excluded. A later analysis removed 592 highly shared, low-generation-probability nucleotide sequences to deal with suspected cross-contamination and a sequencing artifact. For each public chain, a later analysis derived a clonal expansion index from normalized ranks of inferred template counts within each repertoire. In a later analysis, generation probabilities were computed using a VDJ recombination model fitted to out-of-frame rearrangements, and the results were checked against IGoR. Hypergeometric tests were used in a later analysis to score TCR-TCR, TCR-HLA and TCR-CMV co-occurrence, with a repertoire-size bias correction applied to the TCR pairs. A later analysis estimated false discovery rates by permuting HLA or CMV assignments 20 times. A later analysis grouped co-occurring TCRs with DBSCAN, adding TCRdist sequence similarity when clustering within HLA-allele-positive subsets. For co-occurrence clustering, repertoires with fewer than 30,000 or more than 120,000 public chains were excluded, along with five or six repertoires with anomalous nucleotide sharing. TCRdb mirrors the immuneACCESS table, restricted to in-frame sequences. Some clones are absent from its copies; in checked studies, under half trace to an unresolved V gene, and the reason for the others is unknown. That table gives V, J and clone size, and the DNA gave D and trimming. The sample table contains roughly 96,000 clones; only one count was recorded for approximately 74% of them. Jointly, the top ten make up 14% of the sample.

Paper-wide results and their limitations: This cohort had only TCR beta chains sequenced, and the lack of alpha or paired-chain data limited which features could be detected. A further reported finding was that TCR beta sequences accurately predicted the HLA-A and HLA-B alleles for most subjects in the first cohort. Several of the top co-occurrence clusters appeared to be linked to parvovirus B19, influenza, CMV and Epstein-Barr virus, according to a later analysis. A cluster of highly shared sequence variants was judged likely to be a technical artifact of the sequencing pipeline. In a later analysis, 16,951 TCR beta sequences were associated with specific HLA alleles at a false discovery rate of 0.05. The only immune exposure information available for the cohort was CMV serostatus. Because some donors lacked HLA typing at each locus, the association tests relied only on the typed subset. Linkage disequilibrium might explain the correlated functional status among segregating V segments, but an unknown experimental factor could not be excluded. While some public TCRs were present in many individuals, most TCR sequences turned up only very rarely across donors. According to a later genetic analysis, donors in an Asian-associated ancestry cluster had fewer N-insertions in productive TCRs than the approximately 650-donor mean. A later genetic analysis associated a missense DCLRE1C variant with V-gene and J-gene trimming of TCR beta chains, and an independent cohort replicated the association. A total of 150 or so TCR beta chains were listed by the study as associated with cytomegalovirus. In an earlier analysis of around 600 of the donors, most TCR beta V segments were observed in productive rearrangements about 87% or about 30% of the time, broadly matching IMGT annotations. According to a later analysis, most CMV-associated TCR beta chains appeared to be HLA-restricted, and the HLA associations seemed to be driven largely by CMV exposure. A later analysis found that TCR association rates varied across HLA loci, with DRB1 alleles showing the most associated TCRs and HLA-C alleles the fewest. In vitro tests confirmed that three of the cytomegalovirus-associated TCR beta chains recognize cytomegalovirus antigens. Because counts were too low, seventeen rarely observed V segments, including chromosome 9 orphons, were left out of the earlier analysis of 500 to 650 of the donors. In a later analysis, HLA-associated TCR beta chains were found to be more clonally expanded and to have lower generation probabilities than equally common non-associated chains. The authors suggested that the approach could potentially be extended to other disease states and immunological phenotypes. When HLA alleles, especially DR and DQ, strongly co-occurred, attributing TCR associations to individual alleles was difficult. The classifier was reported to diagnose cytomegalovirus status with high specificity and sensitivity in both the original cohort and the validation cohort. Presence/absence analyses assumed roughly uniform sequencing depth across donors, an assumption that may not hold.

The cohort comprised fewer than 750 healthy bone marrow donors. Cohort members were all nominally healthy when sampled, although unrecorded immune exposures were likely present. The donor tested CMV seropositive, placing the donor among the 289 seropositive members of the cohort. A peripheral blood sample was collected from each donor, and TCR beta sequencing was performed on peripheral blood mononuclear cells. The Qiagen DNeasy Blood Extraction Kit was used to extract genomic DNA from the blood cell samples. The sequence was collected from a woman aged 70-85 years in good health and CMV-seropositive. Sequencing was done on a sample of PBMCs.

CDR3 reads: CATSRDLGRAGYEQYF. In nucleotide form, the sequence is TGTGCCACCAGCAGAGATCTGGGGAGGGCGGGCTACGAGCAGTACTTC. Here the chain combines TRBV15 and TRBJ2-7; 7 bases in between match TRBD2. Its CDR3 holds 16 amino acids, cysteine through phenylalanine. The read is trimmed to its CDR3 DNA, 48 bases read in frame from base 1. The germline V gene (reference sequence) provides CDR1 LNHNV and CDR2 YYDKDF. Trimming takes 0 bases off V and 3 bases off J; junction bases not matched to a gene: 8. The full variable domain, completed from the reference TRBV15 and TRBJ2-7 proteins outside the CDR3, reads DAMVIQNPRYQVTQFGKPVTLSCSQTLNHNVMYWYQQKSSQAPKLLFHYYDKDFNNEADTPDNFQSRRPNTSFCFLDIRSPGLGDTAMYLCATSRDLGRAGYEQYFGPGTRLTVT.